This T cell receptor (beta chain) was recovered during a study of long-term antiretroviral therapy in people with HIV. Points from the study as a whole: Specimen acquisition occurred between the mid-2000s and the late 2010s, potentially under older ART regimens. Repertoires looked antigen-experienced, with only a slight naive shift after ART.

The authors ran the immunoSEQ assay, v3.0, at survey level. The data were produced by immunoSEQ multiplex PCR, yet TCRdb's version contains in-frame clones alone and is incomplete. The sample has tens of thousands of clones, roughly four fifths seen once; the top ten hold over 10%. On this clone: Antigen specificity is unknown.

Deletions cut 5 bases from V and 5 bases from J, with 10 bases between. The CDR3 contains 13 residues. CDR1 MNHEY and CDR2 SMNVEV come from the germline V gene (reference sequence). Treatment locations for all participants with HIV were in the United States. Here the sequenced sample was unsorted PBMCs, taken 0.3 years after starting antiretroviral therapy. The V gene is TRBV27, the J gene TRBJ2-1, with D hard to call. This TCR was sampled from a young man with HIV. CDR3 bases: TGTGCCAGCAGTCCGGGTCATAACAATGAGCAGTTCTTC. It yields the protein CASSPGHNNEQFF.